This T cell receptor beta chain was recovered during a study of T and B cells in COVID-19 patients. From blood, about 220-500 ng of genomic DNA served as TRB template. BIOMED2 TRB-A/B primer pools were used in multiplex TRB PCR. TCRdb re-called the multiplex PCR reads through MiXCR, storing one row per CDR3 protein. The table lists about 1,500 distinct CDR3 sequences, roughly 29% of them singletons, with roughly 77% in the top ten. This clonotype was seen a handful of times. This CDR3 has 12 amino acids. Germline lookup yields CDR1 MNHEY and CDR2 SMNVEV (reference sequence). The V end was cut by 6 bases, the J end by 3 bases, with 8 bases between.

This sequence joins TRBV27 and TRBJ1-1; D is uncertain. Source material: blood. This sequence was found in a human donor with active COVID-19. The CDR3 region has the DNA TGTGCCAGCAGGGCTAGTTACACTGAAGCTTTCTTT. It specifies CASRASYTEAFF.